This TCR beta chain was recorded in a study of blood T cell repertoires in COVID-19. Study at large: From T cells, B-cell-depleted T cells, or PBMCs came the material, which was cDNA or gDNA.

Under the authors' procedure: By means of reference gene primer amplification, nucleated cell counts were estimated. This table comes from immunoSEQ multiplex PCR, and its TCRdb copy is limited to in-frame clones, with some not included. V, J and clone size derive from that table, while D and trimming were established from the DNA sequence. The sample records about 310,000 clones, around 85% being singletons. In germline, CDR1 is WNHNN, CDR2 SYGVQD (reference sequence). V lost 4 bases, J lost 3 bases, and 9 bases lay in between. This CDR3 has 13 amino acids. Across roughly 25 US areas, participants ranged in age from about 18 to 90 years. A case of COVID-19 had been met by exposed participants within 2 weeks before study entry.

The material sequenced was PBMCs or T cells enriched from blood (not recorded which). This receptor was identified in a woman aged 30 to 39 who had been exposed to COVID-19. The rearrangement links TRBV10-1 to TRBJ1-2; weak D call: TRBD1 (6 bases). CDR3 residues: CASSARTDYGYTF. DNA for the CDR3: TGCGCCAGCAGTGCGAGGACAGACTATGGCTACACCTTC.